These 30 T cell receptor beta chains came from one sample sequenced in a study of T-cell memory formation after mild COVID-19. TCRdb re-called the 5' RACE reads with MiXCR, one entry per CDR3 protein. Of 150,000 to 200,000 distinct CDR3 sequences listed, approximately 17% were seen once; the top ten hold roughly 3.8%. The sequenced material came from PBMCs or a T cell subset sorted from them (not recorded which). The source of these receptors is a man younger than 35 who had mild COVID-19 (a few samples of this study predate the infection). Cell type and time point are not known.

The chain couples TRBV12-3 or TRBV12-4 to TRBJ1-4; 7 nucleotides match TRBD1. CDR3 length: 14 amino acids. With 5 bases clipped from V and 10 bases from J, the junction kept 10 bases outside the gene matches. CDR3 sequence: CASSPNRGRGKLFF. CDR3 DNA sequence: TGTGCCAGCAGTCCGAACAGGGGAAGAGGAAAACTGTTTTTT.

At least ten counts were recorded for this clonotype. The rearrangement links TRBV7-9 to TRBJ2-5, with D possibly TRBD1 on 6 matching bases. The CDR3 has 17 residues. V lost 3 bases, J lost 5 bases, and 22 bases lay in between. CDR1 is SEHNR and CDR2 is FQNEAQ in the germline V gene (reference sequence). CDR3 region: CASSFPRQDPLRETQYF. CDR3 DNA sequence: TGTGCCAGCAGCTTTCCGAGACAGGACCCCCTCAGGGAGACCCAGTACTTC. Drawing the rest from reference TRBV7-9 and TRBJ2-5, the complete variable domain is DTGVSQNPRHKITKRGQNVTFRCDPISEHNRLYWYRQTLGQGPEFLTYFQNEAQLEKSRLLSDRFSAERPKGSFSTLEIQRTEQGDSAMYLCASSFPRQDPLRETQYFGPGTRLLVL.

The chain recombines TRBV30 with TRBJ1-1; a possible D gene is TRBD1 (5 bases). The V gene's germline CDR1 is GTSNPN and CDR2 SVGIG (reference sequence). The V gene lost 7 bases and the J gene lost 6 bases, with 12 bases spanning the gap. The CDR3 covers 11 residues. Written as DNA, the CDR3 is TGTGCCTACTTGCCGGGGGCTGAAGCTTTCTTT. This sequence encodes CAYLPGAEAFF.

This clonotype occurred many times. The CDR3 sequence: CASSRGGGPSTDTQYF. The CDR3 region has the DNA TGTGCCAGCAGCCGCGGGGGGGGGCCTAGCACAGATACGCAGTATTTT. V is TRBV7-9 and J is TRBJ2-3; 9 bases agree with TRBD2. Germline lookup yields CDR1 SEHNR and CDR2 FQNEAQ (reference sequence). V lost 5 bases and J lost 0; bases outside the gene matches: 6. This CDR3 is 16 amino acids long.

The chain recombines TRBV7-2 with TRBJ2-1; D call uncertain. Germline CDR1 and CDR2: SGHTA and FQGNSA. This CDR3 has 15 residues. V was trimmed by 1 base and J by 8 bases, leaving 15 bases between them. CDR3 DNA: TGTGCCAGCAGCTTAGTAGGGAAGCTTAGGGATGAGCAGTTCTTC. Amino acids: CASSLVGKLRDEQFF.

This clonotype was detected only a few times. The J gene is TRBJ2-2, the V gene TRBV4-1; D is possibly TRBD2 (6 bases). CDR1 MGHRA and CDR2 YSYEKL come from the germline V gene. Trimming shortened V by 4 bases and J by 1 base, and 10 bases separated the two germline ends. CDR3 size: 15 residues. CDR3 sequence (DNA): TGCGCCAGCAGCCCCTGGGGACTGAACACCGGGGAGCTGTTTTTT. This translates into CASSPWGLNTGELFF.

This clonotype occurred a few times. The genes are TRBV12-3 or TRBV12-4 and TRBJ2-5; D tentatively fits TRBD1 or TRBD2 (5 bases each). Trimming shortened V by 5 bases and J by 2 bases, and 12 bases separated the two germline ends. The CDR3 is 14 amino acids. Here the CDR3 reads CASSKPGPQETQYF. The CDR3 nucleotides read TGTGCCAGCAGTAAACCGGGGCCTCAAGAGACCCAGTACTTC.

This clonotype was seen more than once but under ten times. The chain combines TRBV29-1 with TRBJ2-1; D call uncertain. The germline V gene has CDR1 SQVTM and CDR2 ANQGSEA. The V gene lost 7 bases and the J gene lost 5 bases, with 18 bases spanning the gap. The CDR3 is made up of 14 amino acids. The CDR3 DNA reads as TGCAGCGCCGCCGGCAACAAAGCAAACAATGAGCAGTTCTTC. It is translated as CSAAGNKANNEQFF.

The V and J genes are TRBV7-2 and TRBJ1-2; possible D gene TRBD1, 5 bases. The V end was cut by 0 bases, the J end by 5 bases, with 10 bases between. The CDR3 has 14 residues. CDR1 SGHTA and CDR2 FQGNSA come from the germline V gene. The CDR3 region is CASSLAKGKYGYTF. The DNA of the CDR3 is TGTGCCAGCAGCTTAGCGAAGGGGAAGTATGGCTACACCTTC.

The rearrangement joins TRBV5-1 to TRBJ2-7; D is perhaps TRBD1 (6 bases). V was trimmed by 0 bases and J by 6 bases, leaving 13 bases between them. Germline lookup yields CDR1 SGHRS and CDR2 YFSETQ. This CDR3 has 14 amino acids. CDR3 nucleotide sequence: TGCGCCAGCAGCTTGGACAGGGAACGGGGCGAGCAGTACTTC. It specifies CASSLDRERGEQYF. The full variable domain, rest sourced from reference TRBV5-1 and TRBJ2-7, is KAGVTQTPRYLIKTRGQQVTLSCSPISGHRSVSWYQQTPGQGLQFLFEYFSETQRNKGNFPGRFSGRQFSNSRSEMNVSTLELGDSALYLCASSLDRERGEQYFGPGTRLTVT.

This clonotype was seen ten or more times. This chain joins TRBV29-1 and TRBJ2-2, with 11 bases that match TRBD2. The CDR3 contains 16 residues. With V trimmed by 6 bases and J by 1 base, 7 bases remained unmatched. Germline V lookup: CDR1 SQVTM, CDR2 ANQGSEA. The CDR3, as DNA: TGCAGCGTCCGGTCCACTAGCGGGGGGAACACCGGGGAGCTGTTTTTT. Translating gives CSVRSTSGGNTGELFF.

This clonotype has more than one count but fewer than ten. V usage is TRBV7-8 and J usage is TRBJ1-6; TRBD1 is a possible D gene (5 bases). The CDR3 loop spans 13 amino acids. The V gene lost 2 bases and the J gene lost 9 bases, with 8 bases spanning the gap. CDR1 SGHVS and CDR2 FQNEAQ come from the germline V gene. DNA of the CDR3: TGTGCCAGCAGCTTAAGGGGAGGTTCACCCCTCCACTTT. It encodes CASSLRGGSPLHF.

This clonotype turned up a few times. CDR3 region: CASSDSLLGPEAFF. The DNA of the CDR3 is TGTGCCAGCAGTGACTCACTCCTAGGCCCTGAAGCTTTCTTT. This chain joins TRBV6-4 and TRBJ1-1; the D is unclear. Germline CDR1 and CDR2: MRHNA and SNTAGT. The ends were cut back, 0 bases at V and 6 bases at J, with 11 bases in the middle. This CDR3 spans 14 amino acids.

The table lists this clonotype with a few counts. This chain joins TRBV23-1 and TRBJ1-4; 8 bases map to TRBD1. TRBV23-1 is noted as an ORF with a role that remains uncertain. The ends lost 0 bases at V and 5 bases at J; junction bases unmatched: 8. This CDR3 comprises 17 residues. In DNA form, the CDR3 reads TGCGCCAGCAGTCAATCCGTTCGACAGGGGCCAAATGAAAAACTGTTTTTT. Protein: CASSQSVRQGPNEKLFF.

The chain employs TRBV10-3 and TRBJ2-7, with 7 bases identical to TRBD1. The ends lost 10 bases at V and 2 bases at J; junction bases unmatched: 8. The CDR3 is 13 amino acids. Germline values: CDR1 ENHRY, CDR2 SYGVKD. The CDR3 DNA is TGTGCCACACGACTTACAGGGGCCTACGAGCAGTACGTC. Residues: CATRLTGAYEQYV.

This clonotype was seen at least ten times. V gene TRBV5-6 combines with J gene TRBJ1-4; 8 bases agree with TRBD1. The junction had 3 bases not matched to a gene; V was cut back by 1 base and J by 4 bases. The CDR3 covers 15 residues. Germline values: CDR1 SGHDT, CDR2 YYEEEE. CDR3 nucleotide sequence: TGTGCCAGCAGCTTGACGACAGGGGATAATGAAAAACTGTTTTTT. Protein: CASSLTTGDNEKLFF.

This chain uses TRBV7-9 with TRBJ2-5; D tentatively reads TRBD1 or TRBD2 (5 bases each). Germline assignment: CDR1 SEHNR and CDR2 FQNEAQ (reference sequence). This CDR3 spans 14 amino acids. V dropped 0 bases and J dropped 4 bases, with 9 bases sitting between them. The CDR3 bases are TGTGCCAGCAGCTTAGCAGGGGCGGGAGAGACCCAGTACTTC. Translated: CASSLAGAGETQYF.

This clonotype was seen a handful of times. The rearrangement joins TRBV2 to TRBJ2-4, with no clear D. The V end lost 1 base, the J end lost 5 bases, and 0 bases lay between the germline ends. This CDR3 has 11 amino acids. The germline gives CDR1 SNHLY, CDR2 FYNNEI. The CDR3 region is CASSEENIQYF. For the CDR3, the DNA is TGTGCCAGCAGTGAAGAAAACATTCAGTACTTC. Looking up the rest from reference TRBV2 and TRBJ2-4 gives the full variable domain: EPEVTQTPSHQVTQMGQEVILRCVPISNHLYFYWYRQILGQKVEFLVSFYNNEISEKSEIFDDQFSVERPDGSNFTLKIRSTKLEDSAMYFCASSEENIQYFGAGTRLSVL.

This clonotype was seen a few times. V gene TRBV12-3 or TRBV12-4 combines with J gene TRBJ2-4; 7 nucleotides align to TRBD1. The CDR3 extends over 14 amino acids. V shed 5 bases, J shed 7 bases, and the junction held 8 bases outside the gene matches. This chain's CDR3 is CASSPRQGMNIQYF. In nucleotides, the CDR3 is TGTGCCAGCAGTCCACGACAGGGTATGAACATTCAGTACTTC.

The chain employs TRBV7-2 and TRBJ2-3, with 8 bases aligning to TRBD2. Germline CDR1 reads SGHTA; CDR2 reads FQGNSA. The CDR3 spans 14 residues. J gave up 1 base and V 8 bases, and 5 bases lay outside the gene matches. CDR3 residues: CASHPGGGTDTQYF. As DNA, the CDR3 is TGTGCCAGCCACCCGGGGGGGGGCACAGATACGCAGTATTTT.

This clonotype was counted many times. V gene TRBV4-1 combines with J gene TRBJ1-2, with TRBD1 identical over 12 bases. J was trimmed by 8 bases and V by 2 bases; bases with no gene match: 9. This CDR3 has 16 residues. The germline CDR1 and CDR2 sequences are MGHRA and YSYEKL. CDR3 in amino acids: CASSQQGTGGQGGYTF. In DNA, the CDR3 is TGCGCCAGCAGCCAACAAGGGACAGGGGGCCAAGGAGGCTACACCTTC.

The sample holds a few counts of this clonotype. J is TRBJ2-3 and V is TRBV11-2; TRBD1 aligns across 7 bases. The CDR3 covers 16 residues. Trimming removed 5 bases from V and 0 bases from J; junction bases left unmatched: 8. The germline CDR1 and CDR2 sequences are SGHAT and FQNNGV. The CDR3 nucleotides are TGTGCCAGCAGCACTCAAACAGGGGTGAGCACAGATACGCAGTATTTT. Translation: CASSTQTGVSTDTQYF.

This chain links TRBV20-1 with TRBJ2-5; D remains unclear. V was cut by 0 bases and J by 5 bases, with 19 bases left in between. CDR1 DFQATT and CDR2 SNEGSKA come from the germline V gene (reference sequence). This CDR3 has 16 amino acids. In DNA form, the CDR3 reads TGCAGTGCTAGAGATCGGTGGTTTTTGGCGCGGGAGACCCAGTACTTC. Residues: CSARDRWFLARETQYF.

This clonotype was recorded a few times. J is TRBJ2-3 and V is TRBV15, with unresolved D. Trimming took off 1 base at V and 2 bases at J, with 13 bases between the two ends. This CDR3 region has 16 residues. Germline CDR1 and CDR2: LNHNV and YYDKDF (reference sequence). CDR3 sequence reads: CATSRGVTEITDTQYF. CDR3 coding DNA: TGTGCCACCAGCAGAGGGGTGACGGAAATCACAGATACGCAGTATTTT.

This clonotype has more than one count but fewer than ten. The V call is TRBV4-3, the J call TRBJ2-3; D is undetermined. CDR1 LGHNA and CDR2 YSLEER come from the germline V gene. This CDR3 comprises 13 residues. V was shortened by 0 bases and J by 5 bases, with 6 bases between the two germline ends. The CDR3 coding sequence is TGCGCCAGCAGCCAAGAATCCGGAGATACGCAGTATTTT. As protein: CASSQESGDTQYF.

The chain carries TRBV5-6 and TRBJ2-3, with a possible D match to TRBD2 (5 bases). Trimming shortened V by 2 bases and J by 3 bases, and 13 bases separated the two germline ends. This CDR3 comprises 15 residues. Germline V CDR1 and CDR2: SGHDT, YYEEEE. The CDR3 coding sequence is TGTGCCAGCAGCTTTGGGCCGGGAAGTACAGATACGCAGTATTTT. Its protein is CASSFGPGSTDTQYF.

This clonotype came up a few times. V usage is TRBV24-1 and J usage is TRBJ2-1; TRBD2 agrees at 10 bases. V gave up 4 bases and J gave up 14 bases; unmatched junction bases: 4. This CDR3 has 12 amino acids. Germline assignment: CDR1 KGHDR and CDR2 SFDVKD. CDR3 in DNA: TGTGCCACCAGTGACCCCGGGACTAGCGAGTTCTTC. It encodes CATSDPGTSEFF.

The table lists this clonotype with many counts. The chain carries TRBV2 and TRBJ2-2; D unclear. Per the germline V gene, CDR1 is SNHLY and CDR2 is FYNNEI. This CDR3 has 13 amino acids. V was clipped by 5 bases and J by 5 bases, with 9 bases between them. As DNA, the CDR3 is TGTGCCAGCAGTCTTCACAGAACCGGGGAGCTGTTTTTT. This encodes CASSLHRTGELFF. Combining the CDR3 with reference TRBV2 and TRBJ2-2 gives the whole variable domain EPEVTQTPSHQVTQMGQEVILRCVPISNHLYFYWYRQILGQKVEFLVSFYNNEISEKSEIFDDQFSVERPDGSNFTLKIRSTKLEDSAMYFCASSLHRTGELFFGEGSRLTVL.

The chain carries TRBV4-1 and TRBJ1-2, with TRBD1 matching 7 bases. CDR3 length: 15 residues. The V gene end was trimmed by 5 bases and the J gene end by 1 base; junction bases not matched to a gene: 7. Per the germline V gene, CDR1 is MGHRA and CDR2 is YSYEKL. The CDR3 protein is CASSRGQGGNYGYTF. CDR3 in DNA: TGCGCCAGCAGCAGGGGGCAGGGAGGTAACTATGGCTACACCTTC.

This clonotype was observed a few times. The V gene is TRBV7-2, the J gene TRBJ2-1, with a tentative D call TRBD2 (6 bases). This CDR3 region has 14 residues. Trimming took off 4 bases at V and 10 bases at J, with 17 bases between the two ends. Germline values: CDR1 SGHTA, CDR2 FQGNSA. The CDR3: CASSSGLSGTEQFF. As DNA, the CDR3 is TGTGCCAGCAGCTCGGGACTGTCCGGAACGGAGCAGTTCTTC.